A single sample is the source of the 23 T cell receptor beta chains below, sequenced in a study of blood T cell repertoires in COVID-19. The protocol was immunoSEQ multiplex PCR, while the TCRdb copy is restricted to in-frame clones and leaves out a portion. Here the sample spans roughly 200,000 clones, less than 85% being singletons. Material for sequencing was PBMCs or T cells enriched from blood (not recorded which). Receptors originate from a man aged 35-49 years who had recovered from COVID-19.

This clone was seen just once. The CDR3 spells CASSGKPYNEQFF. CDR3 DNA: TGTGCCAGCAGTGGCAAGCCTTACAATGAGCAGTTCTTC. The gene calls are TRBV2 and TRBJ2-1; unclear D gene. V was cut by 4 bases and J by 4 bases, with 8 bases left in between. Germline CDR1 and CDR2: SNHLY and FYNNEI. CDR3 length equals 13 residues.

This chain links TRBV11-2 with TRBJ1-1; 7 bases are shared with TRBD1. Germline V lookup: CDR1 SGHAT, CDR2 FQNNGV. V was clipped by 4 bases and J by 5 bases; unmatched bases: 4. The CDR3 totals 13 residues. The CDR3, as DNA: TGTGCCAGCAGCTCGGACAGGTCAACTGAAGCTTTCTTT. Amino acid sequence: CASSSDRSTEAFF. Using reference TRBV11-2 and TRBJ1-1 for the parts outside the CDR3, the full variable domain is EAGVAQSPRYKIIEKRQSVAFWCNPISGHATLYWYQQILGQGPKLLIQFQNNGVVDDSQLPKDRFSAERLKGVDSTLKIQPAKLEDSAVYLCASSSDRSTEAFFGQGTRLTVV.

The chain couples TRBV18 to TRBJ1-3; TRBD1 matches 10 bases. From germline, CDR1 is KGHSH and CDR2 LQKENI. V lost 4 bases to trimming and J lost 4 bases; unmatched junction nucleotides: 7. The CDR3 contains 16 residues. Here the CDR3 DNA reads TGTGCCAGCTCACGACCGGGACAGGGGTCAGGAAACACCATATATTTT. It specifies CASSRPGQGSGNTIYF.

This clone was recorded a few times. The chain has TRBV29-1 and TRBJ1-2; 8 bases line up with TRBD1. The CDR3 length is 13 residues. CDR1 is SQVTM and CDR2 is ANQGSEA in the germline V gene. The ends lost 1 base at V and 7 bases at J; junction bases unmatched: 5. CDR3 DNA: TGCAGCGTTGAAGGGCAGGGGGCCGGTGGCTACACCTTC. Translating it yields CSVEGQGAGGYTF.

The rearrangement uses TRBV6-6 and TRBJ1-2; 8 nucleotides line up with TRBD1. Looked up from germline, CDR1 is MNHNY and CDR2 is SVGAGI (reference sequence). The CDR3 has 16 residues. J gave up 4 bases and V 0 bases, and 7 bases lay outside the gene matches. The CDR3 region is CASSYSGQEDGYGYTF. The CDR3 DNA is TGTGCCAGCAGTTACTCGGGACAGGAGGACGGCTATGGCTACACCTTC.

The gene calls are TRBV29-1 and TRBJ2-5; no reliable D call. The CDR3 is made up of 13 amino acids. CDR1 SQVTM and CDR2 ANQGSEA come from the germline V gene. Trimming removed 2 bases at V and 1 base at J, with 8 bases between. CDR3 nucleotide sequence: TGCAGCGTTGAATTGCACTTCCAAGAGACCCAGTACTTC. This gives the protein CSVELHFQETQYF.

This clone was seen once. The chain combines TRBV11-3 with TRBJ2-7; 7 positions agree with TRBD2. The CDR3 runs to 13 residues. CDR1 SGHNT and CDR2 YENEEA come from the germline V gene. Trimming at V came to 5 bases and at J to 2 bases, leaving 3 bases not matched to a gene. CDR3 amino acids: CASSRGGAYEQYF. The CDR3 nucleotides are TGTGCCAGCAGCCGGGGAGGGGCCTACGAGCAGTACTTC.

CDR3 nucleotide sequence: TGTGCCAGCAGTTTCCAGGGGAAGTGGGGTGGCTACACCTTC. Residues: CASSFQGKWGGYTF. This chain joins TRBV27 and TRBJ1-2; TRBD1 might be the D (6 bases). CDR1 is MNHEY and CDR2 is SMNVEV in the germline V gene (reference sequence). The CDR3 totals 14 residues. The germline V and J ends were trimmed by 3 bases and 7 bases, with 15 bases remaining between them.

This chain joins TRBV27 and TRBJ2-7, with 9 bases that match TRBD1. The CDR3 consists of 15 residues. Germline lookup yields CDR1 MNHEY and CDR2 SMNVEV (reference sequence). V was pared by 0 bases and J by 3 bases, with 3 bases of the junction left unmatched. The CDR3 bases are TGTGCCAGCAGTTTATCGGGACAGGGAGGCTACGAGCAGTACTTC. This sequence encodes CASSLSGQGGYEQYF.

In its sample, this clone was seen a few times. This chain connects TRBV28 to TRBJ1-2; 10 nucleotides match TRBD1. The junction had 11 bases not matched to a gene; V was cut back by 6 bases and J by 7 bases. The CDR3 totals 15 residues. Per the germline V gene, CDR1 is MDHEN and CDR2 is SYDVKM. The CDR3 region is CASRTWDRGNLGYTF. The CDR3, as DNA: TGTGCCAGCAGAACATGGGACAGGGGTAATCTTGGCTACACCTTC.

The rearrangement uses TRBV7-2 and TRBJ2-2; no clear D. Trimming stripped 0 bases from V and 6 bases from J, with 11 bases between. In germline, CDR1 is SGHTA, CDR2 FQGNSA. This CDR3 is built from 15 residues. The CDR3 spells CASSLAVRIAGELFF. The CDR3 bases are TGTGCCAGCAGCTTAGCGGTTCGAATAGCCGGGGAGCTGTTTTTT.

CDR3 nucleotide sequence: TGTGCCACCAGTGTCGGAGTGAACACCGGGGAGCTGTTTTTT. This sequence encodes CATSVGVNTGELFF. The rearrangement links TRBV24-1 to TRBJ2-2; no clear D gene. Between the trimmed V and J ends, which lost 5 bases and 1 base, there was a span of 7 bases. This CDR3 spans 14 amino acids. Germline V gives CDR1 KGHDR, CDR2 SFDVKD.

This rearrangement joins TRBV2 to TRBJ2-3; D is perhaps TRBD2 (5 bases). V was pared by 3 bases and J by 9 bases, with 16 bases between. CDR3 length: 14 amino acids. Germline V gives CDR1 SNHLY, CDR2 FYNNEI. The CDR3 DNA sequence: TGTGCCAGCAGTGATTACCTGGACTCTGCGACGCAGTATTTT. This codes for CASSDYLDSATQYF. The full variable domain, in which reference TRBV2 and TRBJ2-3 provide the parts outside the CDR3, is EPEVTQTPSHQVTQMGQEVILRCVPISNHLYFYWYRQILGQKVEFLVSFYNNEISEKSEIFDDQFSVERPDGSNFTLKIRSTKLEDSAMYFCASSDYLDSATQYFGPGTRLTVL.

This clone was counted a few times. The chain recombines TRBV27 with TRBJ2-7; 8 nucleotides agree with TRBD2. This CDR3 has 15 amino acids. V lost 4 bases, J lost 7 bases, and 12 bases stayed unmatched. Germline CDR1 reads MNHEY; CDR2 reads SMNVEV (reference sequence). CDR3 residues: CASSSRLRGTREQYF. CDR3 nucleotide sequence: TGTGCCAGCAGTTCCCGATTACGGGGGACTAGGGAGCAGTACTTC.

The J gene is TRBJ1-1, the V gene TRBV25-1; 7 nucleotides align to TRBD1. Trimming cost V 5 bases and J 3 bases; bases outside gene matches: 9. The CDR3 is made up of 15 amino acids. CDR1 MGHDK and CDR2 SYGVNS come from the germline V gene. CDR3 loop: CASSSQGVWDTEAFF. CDR3 nucleotides: TGTGCCAGCAGTTCCCAGGGGGTTTGGGACACTGAAGCTTTCTTT.

This clone was counted ten times or more. The chain has TRBV19 and TRBJ1-2; 7 nucleotides agree with TRBD1. Unmatched junction bases numbered 7, after V lost 8 bases and J lost 4 bases. Per germline, CDR1 LNHDA and CDR2 SQIVND (reference sequence). The CDR3 covers 13 residues. DNA for the CDR3: TGTGCCAGTCGCACGGGACAGATCTATGGCTACACCTTC. It is translated as CASRTGQIYGYTF.

The V and J genes are TRBV7-2 and TRBJ2-3; 9 bases agree with TRBD1. Germline CDR1 and CDR2: SGHTA and FQGNSA. Germline trimming cut 1 base from V and 2 bases from J; bases unmatched to any gene: 1. CDR3 length: 15 residues. The CDR3 DNA reads TGTGCCAGCAGCTTAGACAGGGGGCTCACAGATACGCAGTATTTT. Translation gives CASSLDRGLTDTQYF.

V gene TRBV14 combines with J gene TRBJ2-5; weak D call: TRBD1 (6 bases). Germline values: CDR1 SGHDN, CDR2 FVKESK. The CDR3 loop spans 16 amino acids. V gave up 2 bases and J gave up 5 bases, with 18 bases separating them. The DNA for the CDR3 is TGTGCCAGCAGCCAACACCGGGACAAGGGATGGGAGACCCAGTACTTC. It codes for CASSQHRDKGWETQYF.

The rearrangement uses TRBV6-6 and TRBJ2-3, with D possibly being TRBD1 (6 bases). Germline V gene data show CDR1 as MNHNY and CDR2 as SVGAGI (reference sequence). Trimming stripped 5 bases from V and 4 bases from J, with 31 bases between. CDR3 size: 20 residues. The CDR3 nucleotides read TGTGCCAGCAGTCCTGGGACACATATTGGACGAGGCGGGTTGTCAGATACGCAGTATTTT. This gives the protein CASSPGTHIGRGGLSDTQYF.

CDR3 sequence: CASSSGQSGSEQYF. In DNA, the CDR3 is TGTGCCAGCAGCTCTGGACAGTCCGGGTCCGAGCAGTACTTC. The rearrangement joins TRBV7-3 to TRBJ2-7, with D perhaps matching TRBD1 (6 bases). Germline assignment: CDR1 SGHTA and CDR2 FQGTGA. This CDR3 has 14 residues. Trimming removed 4 bases from V and 6 bases from J, with 16 bases in between.

This clone was seen only once. J is TRBJ2-3 and V is TRBV19; 11 bases map to TRBD1. V trimming: 5 bases; J trimming: 6 bases; junction bases outside the gene matches: 7. Germline values: CDR1 LNHDA, CDR2 SQIVND (reference sequence). The CDR3 consists of 15 residues. In DNA, the CDR3 is TGTGCCAGTAGTTTCCGGGACAGGGGGTTCGATACGCAGTATTTT. Protein product: CASSFRDRGFDTQYF. Full variable domain (missing parts from reference TRBV19 and TRBJ2-3): DGGITQSPKYLFRKEGQNVTLSCEQNLNHDAMYWYRQDPGQGLRLIYYSQIVNDFQKGDIAEGYSVSREKKESFPLTVTSAQKNPTAFYLCASSFRDRGFDTQYFGPGTRLTVL.

This CDR3 reads CASSRSIGVSGEQYF. The CDR3 DNA follows: TGTGCCAGTAGTAGATCGATCGGGGTCTCAGGCGAGCAGTACTTC. This chain joins TRBV19 and TRBJ2-7; a weak D match, TRBD2 (5 bases). Trimming took off 4 bases at V and 6 bases at J, with 19 bases between the two ends. The germline V gene encodes CDR1 LNHDA and CDR2 SQIVND (reference sequence). This CDR3 has 15 amino acids.

The chain uses TRBV9 and TRBJ2-2; 10 nucleotides agree with TRBD2. J gave up 4 bases and V 2 bases, and 11 bases lay outside the gene matches. The V gene's germline CDR1 is SGDLS and CDR2 YYNGEE. The CDR3 has 18 residues. CDR3 sequence: CASSVSLAGAKFTGELFF. DNA for the CDR3: TGTGCCAGCAGCGTGAGTCTAGCGGGAGCAAAGTTCACCGGGGAGCTGTTTTTT.